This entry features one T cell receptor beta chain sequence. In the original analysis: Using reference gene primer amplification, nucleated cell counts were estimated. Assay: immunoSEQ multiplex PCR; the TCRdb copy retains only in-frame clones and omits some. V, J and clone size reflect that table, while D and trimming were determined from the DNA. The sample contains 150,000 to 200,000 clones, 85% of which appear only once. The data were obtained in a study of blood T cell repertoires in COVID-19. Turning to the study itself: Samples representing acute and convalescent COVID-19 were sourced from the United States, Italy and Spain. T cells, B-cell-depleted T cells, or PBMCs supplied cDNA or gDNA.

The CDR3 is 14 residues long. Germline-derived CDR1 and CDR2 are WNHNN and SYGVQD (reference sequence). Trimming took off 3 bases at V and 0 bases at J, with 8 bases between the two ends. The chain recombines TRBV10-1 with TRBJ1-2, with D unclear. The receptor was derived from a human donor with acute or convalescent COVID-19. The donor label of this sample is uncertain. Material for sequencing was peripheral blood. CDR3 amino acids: CASSDLAANYGYTF. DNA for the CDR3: TGCGCCAGCAGTGATCTAGCAGCTAACTATGGCTACACCTTC.